The clone carrying this T cell receptor beta chain was detected only a few times. The antigen is unknown. Study results and caveats: Greatest tumor Treg TCR overlap was with tumor naive CD4+ cells.

The sorted Tregs were CD4+CD25+CD127-/low cells. TCRdb ran MiXCR on the 5' RACE reads and lists one entry per CDR3 protein. This sample has about 32,000 distinct CDR3 sequences, with over 25% found just once. Trimming removed 7 bases at V and 6 bases at J, with 16 bases between. CDR3 size: 14 residues. The TCR sequence derives from a female donor with breast cancer. The genes are TRBV12-3 or TRBV12-4 and TRBJ1-5; D is perhaps TRBD1 (6 bases). The specimen sequenced was tumor-infiltrating Tregs sorted from the breast tumor. The CDR3 sequence: CASNLGGLGQPQHF. The CDR3 DNA reads as TGTGCCAGCAACTTGGGGGGGCTCGGTCAGCCCCAGCATTTT.